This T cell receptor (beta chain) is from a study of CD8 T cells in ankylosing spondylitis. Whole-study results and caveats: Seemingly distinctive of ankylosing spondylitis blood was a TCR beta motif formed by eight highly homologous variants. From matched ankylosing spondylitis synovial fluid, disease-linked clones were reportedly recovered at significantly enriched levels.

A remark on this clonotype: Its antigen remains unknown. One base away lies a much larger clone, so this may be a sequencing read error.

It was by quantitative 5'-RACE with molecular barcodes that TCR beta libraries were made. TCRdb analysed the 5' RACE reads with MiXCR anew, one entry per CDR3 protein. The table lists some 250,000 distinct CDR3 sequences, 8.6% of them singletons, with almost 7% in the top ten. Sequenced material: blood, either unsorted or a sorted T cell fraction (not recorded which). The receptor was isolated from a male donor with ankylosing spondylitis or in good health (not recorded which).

CDR3 sequence (DNA): TGTGCCAGGAGTGTAAAATCATGGGGCTCCCAAGAGACCCAGTACTTC. This gives the protein CARSVKSWGSQETQYF. The chain combines TRBV30 with TRBJ2-5; maybe TRBD1 (5 bases). The CDR3 runs 16 residues. Germline CDR1 reads GTSNPN; CDR2 reads SVGIG (reference sequence).